This note documents a single T cell receptor (beta chain) sequence. Its antigen is as yet unknown. Produced via immunoSEQ multiplex PCR; TCRdb's table is partial and in-frame only. The profile covers 60,000 to 65,000 clones, with 80% to 90% appearing a single time and about 10% taken by the ten largest. The data derive from a study of OX40 agonist ivuxolimab in advanced cancers. General study findings and limits: Dosing at 0.1 to 3.0 mg/kg was accompanied by clonal expansion of CD4+ and CD8+ blood T cells by week 6.

Germline CDR1 and CDR2: MNHNS and SASEGT. J lost 3 bases, V lost 7 bases, and 9 bases had no gene match. This CDR3 spans 15 amino acids. This sequence was found in an adult with an advanced solid tumor such as melanoma, head and neck, liver or kidney cancer. Specimen: CD4+ or CD8+ T cells sorted from blood, collected in a trial of the OX40 agonist ivuxolimab. V usage is TRBV6-1 and J usage is TRBJ1-2, with 9 bases identical to TRBD1. The CDR3 reads CASNRNRGQDYGYTF. CDR3 sequence (DNA): TGTGCCAGCAATCGAAACAGGGGGCAGGACTATGGCTACACCTTC.